This is a list of T cell receptor beta chains from one sample in a study of T cell clusters in autoimmune cytopenias. TCRdb reanalyzed the multiplex PCR reads and collapses them to one entry per CDR3 protein, without DNA. The table lists under 13,000 distinct CDR3 sequences. This sample also appeared in a second study, on T cell repertoires in aging, cancer and after chemotherapy.

Sequencing used peripheral blood. The receptors derive from a human donor in good health. The CDR3 runs from the conserved cysteine through the conserved F or W. Fields, in order: clone size, J gene, V gene, CDR3 protein. Where a row states a size, it is once, few, many or the class of an expanded clone; other rows omit it.

abundance: medium-sized
j_gene: TRBJ2-1
v_gene: TRBV7-2
CDR3aa: CASSSVAGSTYNEQFF

abundance: -
j_gene: TRBJ2-5
v_gene: TRBV12-3/TRBV12-4
CDR3aa: CASAREGQETQYF

abundance: medium-sized
j_gene: TRBJ1-2
v_gene: TRBV6-5
CDR3aa: CASSWTGMDYGYTF

abundance: medium-sized
j_gene: TRBJ2-1
v_gene: TRBV20-1
CDR3aa: CSASYSGTGTNEQFF

abundance: -
j_gene: TRBJ2-5
v_gene: TRBV5-1
CDR3aa: CASSLTSGEETQYF

abundance: -
j_gene: TRBJ1-1
v_gene: TRBV20-1
CDR3aa: CSARIFGEKTEAFF

abundance: -
j_gene: TRBJ2-1
v_gene: TRBV5-4
CDR3aa: CASLITGGTYNEQFF

abundance: -
j_gene: TRBJ2-4
v_gene: TRBV5-6
CDR3aa: CASSLAEWKNIQYF

abundance: -
j_gene: TRBJ2-5
v_gene: TRBV18
CDR3aa: CASSSSGGEEETQYF

abundance: -
j_gene: TRBJ2-7
v_gene: TRBV13
CDR3aa: CASSTHSTGWYEQYF